This TCR beta chain originates from a study of blood T cell repertoires in COVID-19. Per the germline V gene, CDR1 is LNHNV and CDR2 is YYDKDF (reference sequence). The CDR3 length is 16 residues. With 0 bases removed from V and 0 bases from J, the gap between germline ends came to 9 bases. Method: immunoSEQ multiplex PCR; TCRdb's copy keeps in-frame clones and lacks some. Seen here are about 98,000 clones, around nine tenths observed once, and the top ten hold about 9.4%. The chain uses TRBV15 and TRBJ2-1; maybe TRBD1 (5 bases). This TCR was recovered from a man aged 45 to 65 with acute or convalescent COVID-19. The sample comprised peripheral blood. CDR3 in amino acids: CATSREAGISYNEQFF. The CDR3 DNA reads as TGTGCCACCAGCAGAGAAGCAGGGATCTCCTACAATGAGCAGTTCTTC.